This T cell receptor beta chain is from a study of shared clonotypes between healthy human individuals. Study in general: Used for every donor were three CD4 naive, three CD4 memory, two CD8 naive and one CD8 memory plate. General study results and limits: Researchers sampled blood only, noting tissue repertoires likely differ.

CD45RA+ naive and CD45RA-negative memory subsets were separated from CD4+ cells. Details on this clone: Its antigen is not identified.

Clones were sequenced by immunoSEQ multiplex PCR, and TCRdb holds only the in-frame ones, with some missing. The sample includes 700,000 or so clones, 72% seen only once; the top ten take approximately 1.8%. CDR3 length equals 15 residues. Per the germline V gene, CDR1 is SGHNT and CDR2 is YENEEA. The V end was cut by 1 base, the J end by 5 bases, with 12 bases between. The sequence derives from a woman between 25 and 40 years old in good health. The sample consisted of memory CD4+ T cells sorted from blood. As for subset: CD45RA-negative fraction. The chain employs TRBV11-3 and TRBJ2-1; a weak D match, TRBD2 (6 bases). DNA of the CDR3: TGTGCCAGCAGCTTAGGGGGGGACCGGCACAATGAGCAGTTCTTC. Encoded protein: CASSLGGDRHNEQFF.